This TCR beta chain was retrieved from a study of T-cell reconstitution after alpha-beta-depleted transplantation in children. It was with unique molecular identifiers that the TCRbeta library was prepared. Each CDR3 protein is one row after TCRdb ran MiXCR on the PCR reads. The table lists about 91,000 distinct CDR3 sequences, about 8% of them singletons. Germline lookup yields CDR1 DFQATT and CDR2 SNEGSKA (reference sequence). Trimming shortened V by 1 base and J by 1 base, and 9 bases separated the two germline ends. This CDR3 is built from 14 residues. This clonotype was seen many times. The source was PBMCs from the stem cell graft donor, collected from the stem cell graft. The receptor's source is a human donor who donated a stem cell graft to a child with congenital amegakaryocytic thrombocytopenia. The chain carries TRBV20-1 and TRBJ2-3, with D unclear. Written as DNA, the CDR3 is TGCAGTGCTAGAGTCCGACTTGGCACAGATACGCAGTATTTT. This codes for CSARVRLGTDTQYF.